This T cell receptor beta chain was identified during a study of cytotoxic CD8 clonotypes in ibrutinib-treated CLL. The table came from immunoSEQ multiplex PCR; TCRdb's copy has only in-frame clones and leaves some out. This sample has around 250,000 clones, with under 75% found just once. CDR1 LNHDA and CDR2 SQIVND come from the germline V gene (reference sequence). The CDR3 runs to 14 residues. V was clipped by 6 bases and J by 5 bases; unmatched bases: 6. The receptor comes from a human donor with chronic lymphocytic leukemia. J is TRBJ2-3 and V is TRBV19; TRBD2 agrees at 9 bases. The sample here was PBMCs, taken after 24 months of ibrutinib treatment. This chain's CDR3 is CASRASGTVDTQYF. CDR3 DNA sequence: TGTGCCAGTAGGGCTAGCGGGACGGTAGATACGCAGTATTTT. Complete variable domain (other parts from reference TRBV19 and TRBJ2-3): DGGITQSPKYLFRKEGQNVTLSCEQNLNHDAMYWYRQDPGQGLRLIYYSQIVNDFQKGDIAEGYSVSREKKESFPLTVTSAQKNPTAFYLCASRASGTVDTQYFGPGTRLTVL.